A selection of T cell receptor beta chains follows, all from one sample in a study of OX40 agonist ivuxolimab in advanced cancers. Assay: immunoSEQ multiplex PCR; the TCRdb copy retains only in-frame clones and omits some. The table includes about 83,000 clones, over 75% detected once. The material was CD4+ or CD8+ T cells sorted from blood, obtained in a trial of the OX40 agonist ivuxolimab. These receptors all come from an adult with an advanced solid tumor such as melanoma, head and neck, liver or kidney cancer. The CDR3 runs from the conserved cysteine through the conserved F or W. A D gene is named only where the DNA matches it firmly. Some rows have no size entry. The others give once, few or many, or a class for an expanded clone.

j_call,d_call,clone_size,cdr3_length,v_call,cdr3_aa,cdr3_nt
TRBJ2-3,.,.,14,TRBV2,CASSDRGGADTQYF,TGTGCCAGCAGTGATCGTGGGGGAGCAGATACGCAGTATTTT
TRBJ1-5,.,.,14,TRBV6-6,CASSSRVGDQPQHF,TGTGCCAGCAGTTCCCGGGTGGGCGATCAGCCCCAGCATTTT
TRBJ2-7,.,.,14,TRBV6-5,CASSSMTGRYEQYF,TGTGCCAGCAGTTCTATGACAGGGAGGTACGAGCAGTACTTC
TRBJ2-5,TRBD2,.,17,TRBV30,CAWTLNASGGRGETQYF,TGTGCCTGGACCCTGAATGCTAGCGGGGGACGGGGTGAGACCCAGTACTTC
TRBJ2-2,.,.,14,TRBV10-2,CASNPTGSTGELFF,TGCGCCAGCAACCCGACAGGCTCCACCGGGGAGCTGTTTTTT
TRBJ1-1,.,.,15,TRBV30,CAWNSGRGGYTEAFF,TGTGCCTGGAACTCCGGAAGGGGGGGCTACACTGAAGCTTTCTTT
TRBJ2-2,.,.,16,TRBV5-1,CASSLVPGKVTGELFF,TGCGCCAGCAGCTTGGTTCCTGGTAAGGTCACCGGGGAGCTGTTTTTT
TRBJ2-6,TRBD1,.,17,TRBV2,CASSLGTGAGGANVLTF,TGTGCCAGCAGTCTCGGGACAGGGGCAGGAGGGGCCAACGTCCTGACTTTC
TRBJ2-7,.,.,16,TRBV28,CASSLSAGTTSYEQYF,TGTGCCAGCAGTTTATCGGCAGGGACGACCTCCTACGAGCAGTACTTC
TRBJ2-5,.,.,14,TRBV18,CASSPGATLETQYF,TGTGCCAGCTCACCAGGGGCCACCCTGGAGACCCAGTACTTC
TRBJ1-3,.,once,12,TRBV30,CAWRSSGNTIYF,TGTGCCTGGAGAAGCTCTGGAAACACCATATATTTT
TRBJ1-2,.,.,14,TRBV5-6,CASSPLDSNYGYTF,TGTGCCAGCAGCCCCTTAGACAGCAACTATGGCTACACCTTC
TRBJ2-7,.,once,14,TRBV11-1,CASSEDSGAGEQYF,TGTGCCAGCAGCGAAGATTCAGGGGCAGGCGAGCAGTACTTC
TRBJ2-7,.,few,12,TRBV9,CASGKGGYEQYF,TGTGCCAGTGGCAAGGGGGGCTACGAGCAGTACTTC
TRBJ2-2,TRBD1,.,16,TRBV2,CASSLDRGGGTGELFF,TGTGCCAGCAGTCTCGACAGGGGAGGAGGCACCGGGGAGCTGTTTTTT
TRBJ2-7,.,.,14,TRBV7-9,CASSFGPHGGEQYF,TGTGCCAGCAGCTTCGGGCCCCACGGCGGCGAGCAGTACTTC
TRBJ2-2,TRBD1,.,15,TRBV4-3,CASSAQTGATGELFF,TGCGCCAGCAGCGCACAAACAGGGGCCACCGGGGAGCTGTTTTTT
TRBJ2-5,TRBD1,.,15,TRBV9,CASSVGDRGDETQYF,TGTGCCAGCAGCGTAGGAGACAGGGGTGACGAGACCCAGTACTTC
TRBJ1-5,.,few,13,TRBV29-1,CSVAGGSNQPQHF,TGCAGCGTTGCCGGAGGGAGCAATCAGCCCCAGCATTTT
TRBJ2-5,TRBD2,.,15,TRBV2,CASSDPWTSGETQYF,TGTGCCAGCAGTGACCCCTGGACTAGCGGGGAGACCCAGTACTTC
TRBJ1-1,.,.,15,TRBV6-1,CASTPARGDRTEAFF,TGTGCCAGCACCCCCGCTCGGGGGGATAGGACTGAAGCTTTCTTT
TRBJ1-3,TRBD1,.,18,TRBV18,CASSRQGIRSLTGNTIYF,TGTGCCAGCTCGCGACAGGGGATTAGGAGCTTGACTGGAAACACCATATATTTT
TRBJ1-5,.,.,16,TRBV7-9,CASSLVSGLFNQPQHF,TGTGCCAGCAGCTTAGTGTCGGGACTGTTCAATCAGCCCCAGCATTTT
TRBJ2-3,.,.,14,TRBV30,CAWRAFGSTDTQYF,TGTGCCTGGAGGGCATTTGGGAGCACAGATACGCAGTATTTT
TRBJ1-1,TRBD1,.,13,TRBV6-5,CASSWDRDTEAFF,TGTGCCAGCAGTTGGGACAGGGACACTGAAGCTTTCTTT